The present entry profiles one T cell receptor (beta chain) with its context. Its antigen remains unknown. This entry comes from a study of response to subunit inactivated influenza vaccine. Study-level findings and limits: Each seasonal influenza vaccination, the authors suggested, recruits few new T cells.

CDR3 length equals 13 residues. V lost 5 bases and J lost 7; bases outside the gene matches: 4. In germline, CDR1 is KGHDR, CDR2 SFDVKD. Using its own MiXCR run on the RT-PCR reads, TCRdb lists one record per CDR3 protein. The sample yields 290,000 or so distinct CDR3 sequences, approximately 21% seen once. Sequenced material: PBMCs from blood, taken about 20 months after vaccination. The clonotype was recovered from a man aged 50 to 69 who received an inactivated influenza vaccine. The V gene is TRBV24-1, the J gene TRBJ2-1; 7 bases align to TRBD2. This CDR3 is CATSVAGMNEQFF. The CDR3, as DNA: TGTGCCACCAGTGTAGCGGGTATGAATGAGCAGTTCTTC.